This T cell receptor beta chain was obtained from a study of blood T cells in healthy people across ages. CDR3 length: 15 amino acids. Trimming removed 5 bases at V and 2 bases at J, with 15 bases between. Then a second PCR, running about 7 to 11 cycles, was carried out with a sample-barcoded 5' primer and a J-beta primer mix. TCRdb ran MiXCR on the 5' RACE reads and lists one entry per CDR3 protein. The sample records about 1.6 million distinct CDR3 sequences, 30% to 40% being singletons. V is TRBV12-3 or TRBV12-4 and J is TRBJ1-2, with D tentatively TRBD1 (6 bases). The sample taken for sequencing was blood. This TCR was recovered from a woman aged 25 to 39 in good health. In DNA, the CDR3 is TGTGCCAGCAGTCCCAGGGCGAGGGGGAACTATGGCTACACCTTC. Its protein product is CASSPRARGNYGYTF.